The rows below give T cell receptor beta chains drawn from one sample of a study of cytomegalovirus exposure and HLA in healthy donors. Repertoires were generated with immunoSEQ multiplex PCR, while TCRdb's copy carries only in-frame clones and drops some. This table has roughly 100,000 clones, roughly 80% appearing once. The source material was PBMCs. These receptor sequences come from a man aged 40-50 years in good health and CMV-seronegative. Each CDR3 is given with its conserved first and last residue. D genes are given only for firm matches. The size field is filled for only some rows; it gives once, few, many or a size class.

j_call: TRBJ1-5
v_call: TRBV5-6
d_call: TRBD1
clone_size: -
cdr3_nt: TGTGCCAGCAGCTCGGGACAGGGAAGAAATCAGCCCCAGCATTTT
cdr3_aa: CASSSGQGRNQPQHF

j_call: TRBJ2-7
v_call: TRBV11-1
d_call: TRBD1
clone_size: once
cdr3_nt: TGTGCCAGCAGTTCAACCGGGACAGGGTTGGACTACGAGCAGTACTTC
cdr3_aa: CASSSTGTGLDYEQYF

j_call: TRBJ2-7
v_call: TRBV7-2
d_call: TRBD2
clone_size: -
cdr3_nt: TGTGCCAGCAGCTTAGTGGGGCTAGCGGGGAAGTGGTACTTC
cdr3_aa: CASSLVGLAGKWYF

j_call: TRBJ2-6
v_call: TRBV9
d_call: -
clone_size: few
cdr3_nt: TGTGCCAGCAGCGTAACCCCCGCCAGGGGCTCTGGGGCCAACGTCCTGACTTTC
cdr3_aa: CASSVTPARGSGANVLTF

j_call: TRBJ2-1
v_call: TRBV9
d_call: TRBD2
clone_size: -
cdr3_nt: TGTGCCAGCAGCCCGATGGGACTAGCGGGAGATGAGCAGTTCTTC
cdr3_aa: CASSPMGLAGDEQFF

j_call: TRBJ2-7
v_call: TRBV6-5
d_call: -
clone_size: -
cdr3_nt: TGTGCCAGCAGTTATCAACAGGGCTACGAGCAGTACTTC
cdr3_aa: CASSYQQGYEQYF

j_call: TRBJ2-1
v_call: TRBV19
d_call: -
clone_size: -
cdr3_nt: TGTGCCAGTAGTATAGTTGGGGACTTATATGAGCAGTTCTTC
cdr3_aa: CASSIVGDLYEQFF

j_call: TRBJ2-7
v_call: TRBV19
d_call: -
clone_size: -
cdr3_nt: TGTGCCAGTAGGGGGGGCTACGAGCAGTACTTC
cdr3_aa: CASRGGYEQYF

j_call: TRBJ2-7
v_call: TRBV18
d_call: TRBD2
clone_size: -
cdr3_nt: TGTGCCAGCTCACCGTCTAGCGGGGGCTACGAGCAGTACTTC
cdr3_aa: CASSPSSGGYEQYF

j_call: TRBJ2-3
v_call: TRBV18
d_call: -
clone_size: -
cdr3_nt: TGTGCCAGCTCTCGCGAAACAGGAGGGGCAACAGGTACGCAGTATTTT
cdr3_aa: CASSRETGGATGTQYF

j_call: TRBJ1-1
v_call: TRBV6-1
d_call: -
clone_size: few
cdr3_nt: TGTGCCAGCAGTGAAGCGTACGAGGCTTTCTTT
cdr3_aa: CASSEAYEAFF

j_call: TRBJ1-1
v_call: TRBV6-1
d_call: -
clone_size: -
cdr3_nt: TGTGCCAGCAGTGAAGCGCTTCAGGTTATGAACACTGAAGCTTTCTTT
cdr3_aa: CASSEALQVMNTEAFF

j_call: TRBJ2-4
v_call: TRBV4-1
d_call: -
clone_size: -
cdr3_nt: TGCGCCAGCAGCCAAGAGCTAGCCGAACACATTCAGTACTTC
cdr3_aa: CASSQELAEHIQYF

j_call: TRBJ2-1
v_call: TRBV13
d_call: TRBD2
clone_size: few
cdr3_nt: TGTGCCAGCAGCCCCCCTAGCGGGGGACCTTACAATGAGCAGTTCTTC
cdr3_aa: CASSPPSGGPYNEQFF

j_call: TRBJ1-3
v_call: TRBV28
d_call: -
clone_size: -
cdr3_nt: TGTGCCAGCAGTTTTGTGGGGGCGACGGACACCATATATTTT
cdr3_aa: CASSFVGATDTIYF

j_call: TRBJ2-7
v_call: TRBV7-5
d_call: -
clone_size: -
cdr3_nt: TGTGCCAGAAGCTCACCACGTGGTGACTTCTACGAGCAGTACTTC
cdr3_aa: CARSSPRGDFYEQYF

j_call: TRBJ1-5
v_call: TRBV10-3
d_call: TRBD1
clone_size: -
cdr3_nt: TGTGCCATCAGTGATGGACAGGGCGTCCAGCCCCAGCATTTT
cdr3_aa: CAISDGQGVQPQHF

j_call: TRBJ1-2
v_call: TRBV19
d_call: -
clone_size: -
cdr3_nt: TGTGCCAGTAGTCCACACGGACCGACTATTGGCTACACCTTC
cdr3_aa: CASSPHGPTIGYTF

j_call: TRBJ1-1
v_call: TRBV7-8
d_call: -
clone_size: -
cdr3_nt: TGTGCCAGCAGCAAAACAGGACAGCCGAACACTGAAGCTTTCTTT
cdr3_aa: CASSKTGQPNTEAFF

j_call: TRBJ2-1
v_call: TRBV19
d_call: TRBD1
clone_size: -
cdr3_nt: TGTGCCAGTAGTTTACCGACAGGGGGCAAGGATGAGCAGTTCTTC
cdr3_aa: CASSLPTGGKDEQFF

j_call: TRBJ1-1
v_call: TRBV7-3
d_call: -
clone_size: -
cdr3_nt: TGTGCCAGCAGCTTTGCAGGGGAGAACACTGAAGCTTTCTTT
cdr3_aa: CASSFAGENTEAFF

j_call: TRBJ1-2
v_call: TRBV5-8
d_call: TRBD1
clone_size: -
cdr3_nt: TGTGCCAGCAGCGCGACCCTACAGGGGACGCTGGGCGGCTACACCTTC
cdr3_aa: CASSATLQGTLGGYTF

j_call: TRBJ2-1
v_call: TRBV2
d_call: -
clone_size: -
cdr3_nt: TGTGCCAGCAGTGAATTCGTGGGGGGGCGGGGTGAGCAGTTCTTC
cdr3_aa: CASSEFVGGRGEQFF

j_call: TRBJ1-1
v_call: TRBV9
d_call: -
clone_size: once
cdr3_nt: TGTGCCAGCAGCGTAATGTGGAGGAACACTGAAGCTTTCTTT
cdr3_aa: CASSVMWRNTEAFF

j_call: TRBJ2-3
v_call: TRBV9
d_call: TRBD1
clone_size: -
cdr3_nt: TGTGCCAGCAGCGCCCGGACAGGGGACACAGATACGCAGTATTTT
cdr3_aa: CASSARTGDTDTQYF

j_call: TRBJ1-6
v_call: TRBV6-1
d_call: TRBD1
clone_size: -
cdr3_nt: TGTGCCAGCAGTGAAGGCGGGACAGTGTATTCACCCCTCCACTTT
cdr3_aa: CASSEGGTVYSPLHF

j_call: TRBJ2-2
v_call: TRBV29-1
d_call: TRBD1
clone_size: -
cdr3_nt: TGCAGCGTCGTAGCCGGGACAGGGAACACCGGGGAGCTGTTTTTT
cdr3_aa: CSVVAGTGNTGELFF